The rows below give T cell receptor beta chains drawn from one sample of a study of cytomegalovirus exposure and HLA in healthy donors. Produced via immunoSEQ multiplex PCR; TCRdb's table is partial and in-frame only. The sample lists 140,000 or so clones, roughly 90% occurring once. Sequencing input: PBMCs. The receptors originated from a man between 18 and 35 years old in good health and CMV-seronegative. Each CDR3 is given with its conserved first and last residue. Clone size, where shown, is once, few, many, or a class for clones that have expanded.

V: TRBV7-9
size: NA
J: TRBJ2-3
CDR3: CASSLGLSTDTQYF

V: TRBV29-1
size: NA
J: TRBJ2-2
CDR3: CSVEVGTNTGELFF

V: TRBV14
size: NA
J: TRBJ2-7
CDR3: CASSQDDFNSGSPYEQYF

V: TRBV5-1
size: NA
J: TRBJ1-2
CDR3: CASSSPGGFNYGYTF

V: TRBV10-3
size: NA
J: TRBJ1-1
CDR3: CASSSRGHPEAFF

V: TRBV5-1
size: NA
J: TRBJ2-3
CDR3: CASSGPPPYGTQYF

V: TRBV12-5
size: NA
J: TRBJ2-5
CDR3: CASGLVGLAQETQYF

V: TRBV6-6
size: NA
J: TRBJ2-7
CDR3: CATKQGTGPSYEQYF

V: TRBV5-1
size: NA
J: TRBJ1-6
CDR3: CASSARTDYNSPLHF

V: TRBV5-4
size: NA
J: TRBJ2-3
CDR3: CASSRAGGQADTQYF

V: TRBV10-3
size: once
J: TRBJ2-7
CDR3: CAISGSGGPTYEQYF

V: TRBV4-1
size: NA
J: TRBJ2-1
CDR3: CASSQDVSGQGSNEQFF

V: TRBV7-2
size: NA
J: TRBJ1-5
CDR3: CASSPGLYQPQHF

V: TRBV7-2
size: NA
J: TRBJ1-2
CDR3: CASSLGDKDYGYTF

V: TRBV6-1
size: NA
J: TRBJ2-3
CDR3: CASSEGLAGADTQYF

V: TRBV4-1
size: few
J: TRBJ1-3
CDR3: CASSLNTGTAGNTIYF

V: TRBV6-1
size: NA
J: TRBJ2-3
CDR3: CASSAPTSGRVPHTDTQYF

V: TRBV9
size: NA
J: TRBJ1-2
CDR3: CASSVVNSSLRVIDYGYTF

V: TRBV7-9
size: NA
J: TRBJ1-1
CDR3: CASSPGDRGGPEAFF

V: TRBV7-2
size: NA
J: TRBJ2-3
CDR3: CASSLLWRVTDTQYF

V: TRBV25-1
size: NA
J: TRBJ2-7
CDR3: CASSERAGFSYEQYF

V: TRBV18
size: NA
J: TRBJ1-6
CDR3: CASSIRDRGAIGNSPLHF

V: TRBV5-4
size: NA
J: TRBJ2-1
CDR3: CASSRGGQGDNEQFF

V: TRBV4-3
size: NA
J: TRBJ1-2
CDR3: CASSQGSDRVVSYGYTF

V: TRBV4-1
size: once
J: TRBJ1-5
CDR3: CASSQSRVQPQHF

V: TRBV10-2
size: NA
J: TRBJ2-5
CDR3: CASMSSERRGETQYF

V: TRBV14
size: NA
J: TRBJ2-7
CDR3: CASSQKGDVQYF

V: TRBV21-1
size: NA
J: TRBJ2-3
CDR3: CASSAGLAGAADTQYF

V: TRBV7-9
size: NA
J: TRBJ1-4
CDR3: CASSPKGGGDEKLFF

V: TRBV7-8
size: NA
J: TRBJ1-4
CDR3: CASSPHRVSGEKLFF

V: TRBV5-4
size: NA
J: TRBJ1-2
CDR3: CASSFGGNYGYTF

V: TRBV7-8
size: NA
J: TRBJ1-5
CDR3: CASSLEAPGQPQHF

V: TRBV4-1
size: NA
J: TRBJ2-3
CDR3: CASSQDHNTDTQYF

V: TRBV5-1
size: NA
J: TRBJ2-2
CDR3: CASSLVQGVRGGELFF

V: TRBV30
size: NA
J: TRBJ2-3
CDR3: CAWSGTGDTDTQYF

V: TRBV16
size: NA
J: TRBJ1-5
CDR3: CASSQNRGDQPQHF

V: TRBV5-6
size: NA
J: TRBJ1-2
CDR3: CASSRTDYGYTF

V: TRBV6-1
size: NA
J: TRBJ1-2
CDR3: CASSERFLVGSGQGASGYTF

V: TRBV5-1
size: NA
J: TRBJ1-2
CDR3: CASSFTAASNYGYTF

V: TRBV10-3
size: NA
J: TRBJ2-7
CDR3: CAISPTSGLGEQYF

V: TRBV6-6
size: NA
J: TRBJ1-4
CDR3: CASRYATNEKLFF

V: TRBV7-3
size: NA
J: TRBJ1-1
CDR3: CASSLSQGAKAFF

V: TRBV10-1
size: NA
J: TRBJ1-6
CDR3: CASSESLGSPLHF

V: TRBV9
size: NA
J: TRBJ2-1
CDR3: CASSVGDRGRNEQFF

V: TRBV9
size: few
J: TRBJ2-1
CDR3: CASSVGAAGGNNEQFF

V: TRBV27
size: once
J: TRBJ2-7
CDR3: CASSRATRVEQYF

V: TRBV27
size: NA
J: TRBJ1-5
CDR3: CASSQQGYSNQPQHF

V: TRBV11-2
size: NA
J: TRBJ2-1
CDR3: CASSSVRGQHHNEQFF

V: TRBV29-1
size: NA
J: TRBJ2-5
CDR3: CSVKARVHSQETQYF